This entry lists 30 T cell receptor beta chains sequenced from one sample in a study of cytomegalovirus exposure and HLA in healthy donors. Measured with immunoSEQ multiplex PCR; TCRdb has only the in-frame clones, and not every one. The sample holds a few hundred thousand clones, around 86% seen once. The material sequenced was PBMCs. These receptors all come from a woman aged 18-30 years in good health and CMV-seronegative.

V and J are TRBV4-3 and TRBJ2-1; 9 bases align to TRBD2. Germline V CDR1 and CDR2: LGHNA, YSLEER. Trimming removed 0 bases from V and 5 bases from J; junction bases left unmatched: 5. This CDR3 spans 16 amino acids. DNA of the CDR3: TGCGCCAGCAGCCAAGACCATAGCGGGAGCCACAATGAGCAGTTCTTC. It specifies CASSQDHSGSHNEQFF.

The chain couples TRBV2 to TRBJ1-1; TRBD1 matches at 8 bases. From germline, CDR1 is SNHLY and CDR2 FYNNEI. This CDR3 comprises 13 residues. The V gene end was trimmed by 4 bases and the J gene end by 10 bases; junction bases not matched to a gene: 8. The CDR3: CASSVDRERLAFF. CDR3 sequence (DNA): TGTGCCAGCAGTGTGGACAGGGAGCGATTAGCTTTCTTT.

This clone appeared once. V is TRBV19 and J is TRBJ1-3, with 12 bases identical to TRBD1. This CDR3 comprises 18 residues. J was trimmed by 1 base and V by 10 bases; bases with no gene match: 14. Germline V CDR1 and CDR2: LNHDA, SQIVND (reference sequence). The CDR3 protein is CATRAGTGGVLSGNTIYF. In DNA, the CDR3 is TGTGCCACAAGGGCCGGGACAGGGGGCGTTCTATCTGGAAACACCATATATTTT.

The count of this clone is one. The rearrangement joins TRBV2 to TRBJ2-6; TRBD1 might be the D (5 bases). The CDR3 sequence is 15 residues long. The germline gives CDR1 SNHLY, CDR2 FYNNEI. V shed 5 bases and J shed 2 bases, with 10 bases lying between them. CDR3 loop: CASSPGQPGANVLTF. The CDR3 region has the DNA TGTGCCAGCAGTCCAGGACAACCTGGGGCCAACGTCCTGACTTTC.

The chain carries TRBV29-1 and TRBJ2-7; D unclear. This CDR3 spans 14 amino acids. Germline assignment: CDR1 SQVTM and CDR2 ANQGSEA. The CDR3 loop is CINPGEAVTYEQYF. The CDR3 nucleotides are TGCATCAACCCCGGAGAGGCAGTGACCTACGAGCAGTACTTC.

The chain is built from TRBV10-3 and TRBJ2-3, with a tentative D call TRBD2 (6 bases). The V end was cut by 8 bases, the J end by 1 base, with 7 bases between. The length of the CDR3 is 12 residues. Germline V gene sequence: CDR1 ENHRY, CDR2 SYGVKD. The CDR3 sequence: CAIGGGTDTQYF. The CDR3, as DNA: TGTGCCATCGGAGGGGGCACAGATACGCAGTATTTT.

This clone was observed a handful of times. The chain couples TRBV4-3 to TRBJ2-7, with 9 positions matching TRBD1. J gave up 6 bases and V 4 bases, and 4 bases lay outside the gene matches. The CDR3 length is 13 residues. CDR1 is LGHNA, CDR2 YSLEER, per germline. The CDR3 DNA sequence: TGCGCCAGCAGCCTGGGACAGGGAGGCGAGCAGTACTTC. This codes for CASSLGQGGEQYF.

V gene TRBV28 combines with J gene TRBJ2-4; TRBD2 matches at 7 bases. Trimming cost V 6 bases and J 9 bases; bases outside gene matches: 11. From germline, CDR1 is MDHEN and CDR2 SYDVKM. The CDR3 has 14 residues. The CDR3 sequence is CASRSSGGSGIQYF. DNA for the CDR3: TGTGCCAGCAGAAGTAGTGGCGGGAGTGGCATTCAGTACTTC.

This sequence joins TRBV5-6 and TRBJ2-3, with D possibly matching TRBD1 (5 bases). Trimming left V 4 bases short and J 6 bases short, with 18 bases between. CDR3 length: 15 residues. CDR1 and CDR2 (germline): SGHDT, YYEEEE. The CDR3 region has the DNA TGTGCCAGCAGCCCAACAGGACGGTCTTCGGATACGCAGTATTTT. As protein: CASSPTGRSSDTQYF.

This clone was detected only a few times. CDR3 sequence (DNA): TGTGCCAGCAGTGGGACAGGGGATGGCTACACCTTC. Translation: CASSGTGDGYTF. V and J are TRBV27 and TRBJ1-2; 10 bases are shared with TRBD1. This CDR3 is built from 12 residues. Germline V gene lookup returns CDR1 MNHEY and CDR2 SMNVEV (reference sequence). With V trimmed by 5 bases and J by 6 bases, 0 bases remained unmatched.

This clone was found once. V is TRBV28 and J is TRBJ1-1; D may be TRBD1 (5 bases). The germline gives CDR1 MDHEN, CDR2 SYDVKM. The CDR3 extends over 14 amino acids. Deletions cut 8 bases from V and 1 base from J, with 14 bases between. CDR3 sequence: CASAAGFGNTEAFF. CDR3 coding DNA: TGTGCCAGCGCGGCAGGGTTTGGGAACACTGAAGCTTTCTTT.

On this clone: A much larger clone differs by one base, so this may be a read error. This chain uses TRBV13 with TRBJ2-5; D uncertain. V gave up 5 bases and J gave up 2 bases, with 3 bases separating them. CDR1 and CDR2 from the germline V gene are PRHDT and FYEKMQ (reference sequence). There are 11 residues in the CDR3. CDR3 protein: CASSPQETQYF. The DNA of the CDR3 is TGTGCCAGCAGCCCGCAAGAGACCCAGTACTTC.

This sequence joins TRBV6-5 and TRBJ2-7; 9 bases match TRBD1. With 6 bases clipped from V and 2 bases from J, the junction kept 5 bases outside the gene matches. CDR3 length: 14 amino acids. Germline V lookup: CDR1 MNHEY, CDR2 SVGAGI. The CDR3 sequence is CASSPQGAPYEQYF. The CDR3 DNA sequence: TGTGCCAGCAGCCCACAGGGGGCCCCCTACGAGCAGTACTTC.

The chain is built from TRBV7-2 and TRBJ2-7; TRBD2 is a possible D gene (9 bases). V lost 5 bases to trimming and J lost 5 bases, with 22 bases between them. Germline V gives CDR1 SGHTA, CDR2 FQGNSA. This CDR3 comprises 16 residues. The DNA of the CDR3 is TGTGCCAGCAGCCTCCAGGGGGCGGGAGGGCCCCACGAGCAGTACTTC. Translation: CASSLQGAGGPHEQYF. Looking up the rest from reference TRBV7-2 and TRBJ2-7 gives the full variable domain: GAGVSQSPSNKVTEKGKDVELRCDPISGHTALYWYRQSLGQGLEFLIYFQGNSAPDKSGLPSDRFSAERTGGSVSTLTIQRTQQEDSAVYLCASSLQGAGGPHEQYFGPGTRLTVT.

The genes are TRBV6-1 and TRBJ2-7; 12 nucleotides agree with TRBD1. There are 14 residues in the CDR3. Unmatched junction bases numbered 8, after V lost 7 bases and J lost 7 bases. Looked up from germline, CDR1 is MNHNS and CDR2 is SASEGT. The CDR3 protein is CASTPGTGGREQYF. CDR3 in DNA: TGTGCCAGCACCCCAGGGACAGGGGGCCGGGAGCAGTACTTC.

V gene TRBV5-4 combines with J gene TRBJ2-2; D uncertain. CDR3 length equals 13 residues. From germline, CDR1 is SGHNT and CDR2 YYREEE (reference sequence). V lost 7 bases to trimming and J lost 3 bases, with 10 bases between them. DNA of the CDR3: TGTGCCAGCGGTCCCCAGGACACCGGGGAGCTGTTTTTT. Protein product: CASGPQDTGELFF. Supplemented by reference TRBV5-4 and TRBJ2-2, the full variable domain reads ETGVTQSPTHLIKTRGQQVTLRCSSQSGHNTVSWYQQALGQGPQFIFQYYREEENGRGNFPPRFSGLQFPNYSSELNVNALELDDSALYLCASGPQDTGELFFGEGSRLTVL.

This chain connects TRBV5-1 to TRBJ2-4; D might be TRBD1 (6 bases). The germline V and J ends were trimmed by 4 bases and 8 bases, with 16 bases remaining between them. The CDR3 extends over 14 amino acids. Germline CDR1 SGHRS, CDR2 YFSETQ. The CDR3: CASSLRQKGDIQYF. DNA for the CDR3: TGCGCCAGCAGCCTAAGACAGAAGGGGGACATTCAGTACTTC.

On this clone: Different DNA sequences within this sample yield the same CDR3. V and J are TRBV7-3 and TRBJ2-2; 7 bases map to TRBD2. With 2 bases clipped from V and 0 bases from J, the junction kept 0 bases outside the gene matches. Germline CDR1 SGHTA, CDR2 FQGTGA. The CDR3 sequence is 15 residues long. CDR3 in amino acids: CASSLAGANTGELFF. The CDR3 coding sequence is TGTGCCAGCAGCTTAGCGGGAGCGAACACCGGGGAGCTGTTTTTT.

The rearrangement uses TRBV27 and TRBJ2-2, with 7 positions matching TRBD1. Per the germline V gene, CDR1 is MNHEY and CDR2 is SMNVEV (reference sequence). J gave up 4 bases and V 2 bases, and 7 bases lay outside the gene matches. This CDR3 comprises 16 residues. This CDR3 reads CASSLIDRAVTGELFF. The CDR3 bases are TGTGCCAGCAGTTTAATCGACAGGGCGGTCACCGGGGAGCTGTTTTTT.

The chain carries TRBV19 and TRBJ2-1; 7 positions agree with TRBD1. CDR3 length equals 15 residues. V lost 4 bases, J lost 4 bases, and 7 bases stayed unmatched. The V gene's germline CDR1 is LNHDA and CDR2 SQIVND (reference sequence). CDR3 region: CASSKPGQRYNEQFF. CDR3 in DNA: TGTGCCAGTAGTAAACCGGGACAGCGTTACAATGAGCAGTTCTTC. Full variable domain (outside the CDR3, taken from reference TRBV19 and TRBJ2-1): DGGITQSPKYLFRKEGQNVTLSCEQNLNHDAMYWYRQDPGQGLRLIYYSQIVNDFQKGDIAEGYSVSREKKESFPLTVTSAQKNPTAFYLCASSKPGQRYNEQFFGPGTRLTVL.

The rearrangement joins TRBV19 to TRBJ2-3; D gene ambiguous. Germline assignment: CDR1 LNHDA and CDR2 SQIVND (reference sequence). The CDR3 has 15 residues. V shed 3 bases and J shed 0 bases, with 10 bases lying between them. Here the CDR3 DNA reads TGTGCCAGTAGTATTTCTAGAGAAAGCACAGATACGCAGTATTTT. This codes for CASSISRESTDTQYF.

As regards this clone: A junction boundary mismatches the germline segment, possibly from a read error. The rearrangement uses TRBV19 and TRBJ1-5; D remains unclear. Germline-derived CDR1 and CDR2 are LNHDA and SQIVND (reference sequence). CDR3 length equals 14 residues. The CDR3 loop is CASSIQTTNQPQHF. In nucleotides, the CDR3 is TGTGCCAGTAGTATACAGACAACCAATCAACCCCAGCATTTT.

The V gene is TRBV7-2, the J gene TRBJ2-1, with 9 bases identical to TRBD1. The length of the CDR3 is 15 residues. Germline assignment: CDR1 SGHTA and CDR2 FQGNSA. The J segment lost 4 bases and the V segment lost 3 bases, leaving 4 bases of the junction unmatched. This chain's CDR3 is CASSFSGTGYNEQFF. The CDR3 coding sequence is TGTGCCAGCAGCTTTTCCGGGACAGGGTACAATGAGCAGTTCTTC.

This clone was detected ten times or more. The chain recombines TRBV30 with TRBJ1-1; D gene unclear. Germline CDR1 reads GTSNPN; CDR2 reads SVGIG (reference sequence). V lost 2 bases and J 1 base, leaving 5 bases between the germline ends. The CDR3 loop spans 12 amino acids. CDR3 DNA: TGTGCCTGGAGTCGACAGAACACTGAAGCTTTCTTT. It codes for CAWSRQNTEAFF.

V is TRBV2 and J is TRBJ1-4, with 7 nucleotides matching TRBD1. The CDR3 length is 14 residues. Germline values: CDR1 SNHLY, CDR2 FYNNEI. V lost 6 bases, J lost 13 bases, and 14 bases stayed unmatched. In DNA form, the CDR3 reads TGTGCCAGCAGAGGGGGCGTATGGGACAGTTCACTGTTTTTT. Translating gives CASRGGVWDSSLFF.

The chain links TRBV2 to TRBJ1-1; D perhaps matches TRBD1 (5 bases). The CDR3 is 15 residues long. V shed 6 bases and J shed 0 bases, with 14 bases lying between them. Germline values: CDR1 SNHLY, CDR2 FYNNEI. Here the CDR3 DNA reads TGTGCCAGCAGGGGCAGGGAACTCTTGAACACTGAAGCTTTCTTT. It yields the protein CASRGRELLNTEAFF.

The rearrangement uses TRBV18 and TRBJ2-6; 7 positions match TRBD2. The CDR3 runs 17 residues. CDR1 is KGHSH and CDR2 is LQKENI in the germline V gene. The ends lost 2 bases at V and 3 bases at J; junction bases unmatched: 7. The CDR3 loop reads CASSPGLAVSGANVLTF. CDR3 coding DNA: TGTGCCAGCTCACCAGGGCTAGCGGTGAGTGGGGCCAACGTCCTGACTTTC.

CDR3 nucleotide sequence: TGTGCCAGCAGCCTCGGAACCGGGACTAGCGGGAACGAGCAGTACTTC. Its protein product is CASSLGTGTSGNEQYF. The chain employs TRBV11-2 and TRBJ2-7; the match to TRBD2 covers 13 bases. J gave up 5 bases and V 5 bases, and 9 bases lay outside the gene matches. The CDR3 covers 16 residues. In germline, CDR1 is SGHAT, CDR2 FQNNGV.

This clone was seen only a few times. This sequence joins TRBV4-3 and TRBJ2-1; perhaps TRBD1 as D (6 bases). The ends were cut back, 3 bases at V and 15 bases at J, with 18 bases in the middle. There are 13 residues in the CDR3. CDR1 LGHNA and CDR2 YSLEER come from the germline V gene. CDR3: CASSQNLDSRRFF. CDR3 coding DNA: TGCGCCAGCAGCCAGAATCTGGACAGCAGGCGGTTCTTC.

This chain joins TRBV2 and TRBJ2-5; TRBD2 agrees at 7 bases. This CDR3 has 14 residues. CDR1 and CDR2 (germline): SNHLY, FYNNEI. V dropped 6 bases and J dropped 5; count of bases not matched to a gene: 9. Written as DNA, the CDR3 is TGTGCCAGCAGGTCCAGCGGGGCGGGGGAGACCCAGTACTTC. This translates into CASRSSGAGETQYF.